This entry describes one T cell receptor beta chain. These data are taken from a study of T cells in localized non-small cell lung cancer. Germline CDR1 reads SGHNT; CDR2 reads YENEEA. V was pared by 2 bases and J by 6 bases, with 6 bases of the junction left unmatched. CDR3 length equals 15 residues. Profiled with immunoSEQ multiplex PCR; TCRdb holds only in-frame clones, not every one. Altogether about 2,000 clones are present, 25% to 30% being singletons, with the ten largest covering about 16%. The chain links TRBV11-3 to TRBJ1-2; TRBD1 matches at 10 bases. This specimen was normal lung tissue next to the tumor, taken before any cancer treatment. The clonotype originates from a woman aged 35 to 70 with stage I lung adenocarcinoma. The chain's CDR3 is CASSLRGGTGDGYTF. The CDR3 coding sequence is TGTGCCAGCAGCTTAAGAGGGGGGACAGGGGATGGCTACACCTTC.